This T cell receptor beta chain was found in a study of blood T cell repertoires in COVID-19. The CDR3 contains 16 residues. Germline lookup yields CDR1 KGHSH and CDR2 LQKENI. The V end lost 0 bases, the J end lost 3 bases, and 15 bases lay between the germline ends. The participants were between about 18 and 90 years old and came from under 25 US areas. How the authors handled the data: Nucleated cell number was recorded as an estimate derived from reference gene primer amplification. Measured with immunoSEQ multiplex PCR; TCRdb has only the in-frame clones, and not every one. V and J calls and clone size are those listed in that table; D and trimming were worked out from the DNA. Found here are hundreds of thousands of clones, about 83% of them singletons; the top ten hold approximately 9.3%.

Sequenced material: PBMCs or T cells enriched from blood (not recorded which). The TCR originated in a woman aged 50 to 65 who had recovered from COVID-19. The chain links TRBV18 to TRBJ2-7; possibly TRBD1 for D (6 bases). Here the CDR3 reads CASSPPGAGTRYEQYF. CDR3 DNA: TGTGCCAGCTCACCACCGGGGGCAGGGACCCGCTACGAGCAGTACTTC.